This TCR beta chain came from a study of PD-L1 blockade in urothelial cancer. V lost 2 bases and J lost 9; bases outside the gene matches: 3. The CDR3 covers 12 residues. Germline V gene sequence: CDR1 SEHNR, CDR2 FQNEAQ (reference sequence). Turning to this clone: Its antigen is currently unknown.

This sample's time point: pretreatment peripheral blood. Sequenced by immunoSEQ multiplex PCR; TCRdb stores in-frame clones only, minus some. The sample lists 45,000 or so clones; 88% were seen once. General study results and limits: In blood at 3 weeks, tumor-associated clones expanded more among patients with durable benefit.

The J gene is TRBJ2-5, the V gene TRBV7-9; TRBD2 aligns across 7 bases. The clonotype originates from a donor at least 40 years old with urothelial cancer. Material: PBMCs, obtained around atezolizumab (anti-PD-L1) treatment. CDR3: CASSLRGEAQYF. In DNA, the CDR3 is TGTGCCAGCAGCTTACGGGGGGAGGCCCAGTACTTC.